This paragraph reports one TCR beta chain. This clone was recorded once. Its antigen is not yet known. Per-base qualities were not stored, and no clone one base away is much larger. CDR1 and CDR2, looked up from the germline V gene, are MNHEY and SVGEGT. V was cut back by 6 bases and J by 7 bases, leaving a gap of 11 bases between them. Reading from cysteine to phenylalanine, the CDR3 counts 12 amino acids. The DNA shown is the 36-base CDR3, in frame from base 1. These data belong to a study of blood T cell repertoires in COVID-19 (dated by TCRdb to 2020 to 2022). Broadly, across the study: Samples from collaborators originated in the United States, Italy and Spain and spanned both the acute and convalescent phases of COVID-19. The prospective study material was composed of cDNA or gDNA derived from T cells, B-cell-depleted T cells, or PBMCs. Subjects who had been exposed to COVID-19, were actively infected with it, or had recovered from it provided the deeply sampled blood TCRbeta repertoires that made up the dataset. A freely available public database, intended as a resource for researchers studying the immune response to SARS-CoV-2, is where the repertoires were released. Samples were obtained from the ongoing ImmuneRACE study (first 160 participants) and from 1,254 subjects provided by 6 global collaborators. A de-identified subject ID, COVID-19 status, age in years and sex were almost always included in the sample metadata. HLA class I and class II types, where available, came from metadata supplied by the sample provider rather than from assay-based typing.

The immunoSEQ Assay, a bias-controlled multiplex PCR, was used to amplify TCRbeta CDR3 regions from genomic DNA. On the authors' methods: The number of nucleated cells in each sample was estimated by amplification of reference gene primers within the assay. To quantify the absolute abundance of each unique TCRbeta CDR3 rearrangement, sequence reads were collapsed and filtered. Productive Simpson clonality was computed per sample as the square root of Simpson's diversity index over productive rearrangements. TCRdb holds this immuneACCESS table with in-frame rearrangements only. Some clones are missing; in checked studies, unresolved V genes explain under half, and the rest has no known cause. The V and J calls and clone size come from that table; D and trimming were worked out from the DNA. This sample comprises roughly 230,000 clones, around 83% of them detected only once. Together, the top ten hold around 8.9% of the sample.

Beyond this particular receptor, the publication reports: The amount of clinical and demographic metadata varied by source and participant and was provided uncurated.

The collaborating institutions used their own protocols to collect whole blood in K2EDTA tubes. For TCRbeta analysis, collaborators shipped samples in one of three forms: frozen whole blood, isolated PBMCs, or DNA extracted from either of those sample types. The specimen sequenced was peripheral blood. The V and J genes are TRBV6-2 or TRBV6-3 and TRBJ2-3, and possibly TRBD1, on 5 matching bases. This clonotype was sampled from a man aged 35-49 years with active or convalescent COVID-19. The DNA sequence is as follows: TGTGCCAGCAGCCTAGGGGTGAATACGCAGTATTTT. This is translated as CASSLGVNTQYF.